The 5 T cell receptor beta chains reported below all come from one sample, sequenced in a study of cytomegalovirus exposure and HLA in healthy donors. A multiplex PCR was run with 60 Vbeta primers and 13 Jbeta primers. TCRdb keeps only in-frame clones here, not all; method: immunoSEQ multiplex PCR. The table shows fewer than 250,000 clones, with roughly four fifths occurring only once. The sequenced material came from PBMCs. These receptors came from a girl aged 2 to 9 in good health and CMV-seronegative.

The CDR3 is CASSLVQQNTEAFF. CDR3 DNA: TGTGCCAGCAGCTTAGTACAGCAGAACACTGAAGCTTTCTTT. The chain is built from TRBV7-2 and TRBJ1-1; D not resolved. From germline, CDR1 is SGHTA and CDR2 FQGNSA. The germline V and J ends were trimmed by 1 base and 1 base, with 7 bases remaining between them. The CDR3 runs 14 residues.

V and J are TRBV30 and TRBJ2-5; 10 bases match TRBD1. The germline V gene encodes CDR1 GTSNPN and CDR2 SVGIG (reference sequence). The trim removed 2 bases at V and 5 bases at J, leaving 11 bases unmatched. There are 16 residues in the CDR3. The CDR3 DNA reads as TGTGCCTGGAGTCCCCCGAGACAGGGGGCGCGGGAGACCCAGTACTTC. This translates into CAWSPPRQGARETQYF. Drawing the rest from reference TRBV30 and TRBJ2-5, the complete variable domain is SQTIHQWPATLVQPVGSPLSLECTVEGTSNPNLYWYRQAAGRGLQLLFYSVGIGQISSEVPQNLSASRPQDRQFILSSKKLLLSDSGFYLCAWSPPRQGARETQYFGPGTRLLVL.

In this sample, this clone turned up once. The J gene is TRBJ2-5, the V gene TRBV5-3, with 7 bases that match TRBD2. TRBV5-3 is labeled an ORF, and its function is uncertain. This CDR3 comprises 16 residues. V lost 2 bases and J lost 1; bases outside the gene matches: 8. In nucleotides, the CDR3 is TGTGCCAGAAGCTTAGGGGAGCGGGGCCGCCAAGAGACCCAGTACTTC. Protein product: CARSLGERGRQETQYF.

This chain uses TRBV4-1 with TRBJ2-1, with D hard to call. The length of the CDR3 is 16 residues. CDR1 is MGHRA and CDR2 is YSYEKL in the germline V gene. V was cut by 1 base and J by 3 bases, with 13 bases left in between. The CDR3 DNA reads as TGCGCCAGCAGCCAAGGAGAGTCGTCCTACTACAATGAGCAGTTCTTC. Translating it yields CASSQGESSYYNEQFF.

The rearrangement joins TRBV4-2 to TRBJ2-3; 8 nucleotides agree with TRBD2. The V segment lost 1 base and the J segment 0 bases; nucleotides outside the gene matches: 12. Germline V gives CDR1 LGHNA, CDR2 YNFKEQ. CDR3 length: 19 residues. CDR3 protein: CASSQAPRSSGRSTDTQYF. DNA for the CDR3: TGTGCCAGCAGCCAAGCACCAAGGAGCAGCGGGAGAAGCACAGATACGCAGTATTTT.